This T cell receptor (beta chain) was sequenced in a study of cytomegalovirus exposure and HLA in healthy donors. Healthy bone marrow donors made up the cohort. Points from the study as a whole: In an earlier analysis, most TCR beta V segments were productive about 87% or about 30% of the time. A later analysis associated 15,000 or so TCR beta sequences with HLA alleles at a 0.05 false discovery rate. The authors later linked a missense DCLRE1C variant to TCR beta V- and J-gene trimming.

About this clone itself: Antigen specificity is unknown.

With 60 Vbeta and 13 Jbeta primers, the PCR was carried out. Here immunoSEQ multiplex PCR was the method, and the copy in TCRdb shows in-frame clones only, minus some. The data hold 150,000 to 200,000 clones, with 70% to 90% observed a single time. CDR1 is SGHDT and CDR2 is YYEEEE in the germline V gene. The CDR3 runs to 15 residues. The trim removed 2 bases at V and 2 bases at J, leaving 3 bases unmatched. This TCR was sampled from a man aged 18 to 29 in good health and CMV-seropositive. The rearrangement joins TRBV5-6 to TRBJ2-3; 9 nucleotides match TRBD2. Sequenced sample: PBMCs. The CDR3 DNA reads TGTGCCAGCAGCTTTGGCGGGGGGGTCACAGATACGCAGTATTTT. The encoded protein is CASSFGGGVTDTQYF.